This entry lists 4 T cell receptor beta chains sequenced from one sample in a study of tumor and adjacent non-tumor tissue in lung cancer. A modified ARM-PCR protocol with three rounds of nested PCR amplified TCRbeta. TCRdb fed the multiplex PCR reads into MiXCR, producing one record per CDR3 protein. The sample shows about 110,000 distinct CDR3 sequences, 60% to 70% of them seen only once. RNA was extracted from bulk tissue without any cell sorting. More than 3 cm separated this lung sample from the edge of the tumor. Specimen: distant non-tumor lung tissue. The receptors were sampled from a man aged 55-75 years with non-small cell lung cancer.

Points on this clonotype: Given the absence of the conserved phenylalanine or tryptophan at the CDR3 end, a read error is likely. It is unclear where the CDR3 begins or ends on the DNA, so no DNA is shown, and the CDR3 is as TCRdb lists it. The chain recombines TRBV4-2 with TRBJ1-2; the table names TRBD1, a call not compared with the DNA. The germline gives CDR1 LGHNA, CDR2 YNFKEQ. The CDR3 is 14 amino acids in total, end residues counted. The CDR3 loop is CASSQAGTVAGYTY.

CDR3 amino acids: CANSKDRRDAFF. CDR3 nucleotides: TGTGCCAACAGTAAGGACAGGCGAGACGCTTTCTTT. V is TRBV11-2 and J is TRBJ1-1; 7 bases are a match to TRBD1. V lost 10 bases and J lost 11; bases outside the gene matches: 13. The CDR3 totals 12 residues. Germline V gives CDR1 SGHAT, CDR2 FQNNGV.

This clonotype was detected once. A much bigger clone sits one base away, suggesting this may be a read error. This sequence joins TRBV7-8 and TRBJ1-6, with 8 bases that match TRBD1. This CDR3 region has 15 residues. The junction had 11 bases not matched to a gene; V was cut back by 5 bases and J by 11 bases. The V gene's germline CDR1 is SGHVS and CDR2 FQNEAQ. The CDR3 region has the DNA TGTGCCAGCAGCCTACGGGGGACAGGTGATGCACCCCTCCACTTT. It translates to CASSLRGTGDAPLHF.

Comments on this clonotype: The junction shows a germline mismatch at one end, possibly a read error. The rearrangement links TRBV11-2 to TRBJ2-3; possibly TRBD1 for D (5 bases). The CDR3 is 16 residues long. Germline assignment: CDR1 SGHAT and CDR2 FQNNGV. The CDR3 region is CASSLNVGPVTDMQYF. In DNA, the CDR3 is TGTGCCAGCAGCTTAAATGTGGGGCCCGTCACAGATATGCAGTATTTT.